This T cell receptor beta chain came from a study of blood T cell repertoires in COVID-19. Across the whole study: T cells, B-cell-depleted T cells, or PBMCs supplied cDNA or gDNA.

Original processing notes: Nucleated cell number was recorded as an estimate derived from reference gene primer amplification. Profiled with immunoSEQ multiplex PCR; TCRdb holds only in-frame clones, not every one. V and J calls and clone size follow that table, whereas D and trimming were derived from the DNA. The profile covers some 290,000 clones, with approximately 91% appearing a single time and around 11% taken by the ten largest. Seattle-derived patients entered the study during active infection and were followed longitudinally. Trimming left V 6 bases short and J 0 bases short, with 12 bases between. This CDR3 has 16 amino acids. Germline assignment: CDR1 SGHAT and CDR2 FQNNGV.

The receptor's source is a woman in her 30s with COVID-19, enrolled during active disease. The sample comprised peripheral blood. V is TRBV11-2 and J is TRBJ2-6; the D is unclear. The CDR3, as DNA: TGTGCCAGCAGGTCGATAGTAAACTCTGGGGCCAACGTCCTGACTTTC. Its translation is CASRSIVNSGANVLTF.